A single sample is the source of the 30 T cell receptor beta chains below, sequenced in a study of beta chain features in type 1 diabetes. Sequencing targeted expressed TCRB transcripts, as all isolated RNA had been reverse transcribed. Sequencing was performed with immunoSEQ multiplex PCR; in TCRdb, only in-frame clones are kept and a portion is missing. The table lists under 250,000 clones, 13% to 15% of them singletons. Sequencing input: naive CD4+ T cells from blood. All receptors derive from a middle-aged woman in good health.

V gene TRBV5-1 combines with J gene TRBJ1-5; tentatively, D is TRBD1 (6 bases). CDR3 length equals 15 residues. V shed 0 bases and J shed 4 bases, with 11 bases lying between them. Per germline, CDR1 SGHRS and CDR2 YFSETQ. Here the CDR3 reads CASSLGGQLNQPQHF. The CDR3 DNA is TGCGCCAGCAGCTTGGGAGGACAGTTAAATCAGCCCCAGCATTTT.

The chain carries TRBV7-9 and TRBJ2-5, with TRBD1 as a possible D gene (6 bases). Trimming left V 5 bases short and J 3 bases short, with 10 bases between. From germline, CDR1 is SEHNR and CDR2 FQNEAQ (reference sequence). This CDR3 has 13 residues. The CDR3 sequence is CASSTTGKETQYF. CDR3 nucleotides: TGTGCCAGCAGCACTACAGGGAAAGAGACCCAGTACTTC.

This sequence joins TRBV5-4 and TRBJ2-1, with D perhaps TRBD2 (5 bases). The CDR3 is 13 residues long. Trimming shortened V by 5 bases and J by 6 bases, and 12 bases separated the two germline ends. Germline V gene lookup returns CDR1 SGHNT and CDR2 YYREEE (reference sequence). The CDR3 spells CASRRLAANEQFF. The CDR3 nucleotides are TGTGCCAGCAGAAGGCTAGCAGCCAATGAGCAGTTCTTC.

V gene TRBV2 combines with J gene TRBJ2-1; 9 positions match TRBD2. The CDR3 sequence is 16 residues long. In germline, CDR1 is SNHLY, CDR2 FYNNEI. V shed 2 bases and J 7 bases; nucleotides not matched to a gene: 9. In nucleotides, the CDR3 is TGTGCCAGCAGTGAATTGGGGCTAGCGGGATTAAATGAGCAGTTCTTC. Protein product: CASSELGLAGLNEQFF. Together with reference TRBV2 and TRBJ2-1, the CDR3 gives the full variable domain: EPEVTQTPSHQVTQMGQEVILRCVPISNHLYFYWYRQILGQKVEFLVSFYNNEISEKSEIFDDQFSVERPDGSNFTLKIRSTKLEDSAMYFCASSELGLAGLNEQFFGPGTRLTVL.

This rearrangement joins TRBV23-1 to TRBJ2-7, with TRBD2 identical over 8 bases. TRBV23-1 is filed as an ORF, its function uncertain. The V segment lost 3 bases and the J segment 5 bases; nucleotides outside the gene matches: 9. CDR3 length: 15 residues. Written as DNA, the CDR3 is TGCGCCAGCAGTCATCACGGGGGGGCCTTTAACGAGCAGTACTTC. This translates into CASSHHGGAFNEQYF.

The chain is built from TRBV6-1 and TRBJ2-2; perhaps TRBD1 as D (6 bases). Between the trimmed V and J ends, which lost 10 bases and 5 bases, there was a span of 17 bases. Germline V gives CDR1 MNHNS, CDR2 SASEGT. The length of the CDR3 is 14 residues. The CDR3, as DNA: TGTGCCACCACTGGCAACAGGGATACCGGGGAGCTGTTTTTT. This encodes CATTGNRDTGELFF.

This clone was seen a handful of times. V gene TRBV5-1 combines with J gene TRBJ1-6, with D tentatively TRBD1 (6 bases). The V gene lost 0 bases and the J gene lost 7 bases, with 11 bases spanning the gap. CDR3 length: 15 residues. Looked up from germline, CDR1 is SGHRS and CDR2 is YFSETQ. CDR3 in DNA: TGCGCCAGCAGCTTGGAACAGGGAAAGAATTCACCCCTCCACTTT. Protein product: CASSLEQGKNSPLHF.

This clone was observed a few times. V is TRBV7-2 and J is TRBJ2-2; D possibly corresponds to TRBD1 (5 bases). The CDR3 totals 16 residues. The V end was cut by 2 bases, the J end by 1 base, with 11 bases between. The germline V gene has CDR1 SGHTA and CDR2 FQGNSA. CDR3 sequence reads: CASSLRSRGNTGELFF. CDR3 sequence (DNA): TGTGCCAGCAGCTTAAGAAGTAGGGGGAACACCGGGGAGCTGTTTTTT.

This chain uses TRBV9 with TRBJ1-2, with unresolved D. Germline CDR1 is SGDLS and CDR2 is YYNGEE. This CDR3 region has 14 residues. V lost 0 bases and J 3 bases, leaving 9 bases between the germline ends. For the CDR3, the DNA is TGTGCCAGCAGCGTAGCTACCGGGGACTATGGCTACACCTTC. It is translated as CASSVATGDYGYTF.

This clone has more than one count but fewer than ten. The V gene is TRBV9, the J gene TRBJ2-7, with D possibly matching TRBD2 (5 bases). Per germline, CDR1 SGDLS and CDR2 YYNGEE. The length of the CDR3 is 16 residues. V was pared by 1 base and J by 2 bases, with 16 bases between. CDR3 sequence reads: CASSVRSRETTYEQYF. The DNA for the CDR3 is TGTGCCAGCAGCGTAAGGTCGAGGGAAACAACCTACGAGCAGTACTTC.

This clone was seen a handful of times. J is TRBJ2-7 and V is TRBV14, with 7 bases that match TRBD2. Germline loops: CDR1 SGHDN, CDR2 FVKESK. Losses at the gene ends were 1 base for V and 7 bases for J; bases not matched to a gene: 10. The CDR3 is 15 residues long. DNA for the CDR3: TGTGCCAGCAGCCAAGGAGGGACTACCCCTAGGGAGCAGTACTTC. Protein product: CASSQGGTTPREQYF.

The genes are TRBV23-1 and TRBJ2-7; D may be TRBD1 (5 bases). TRBV23-1 is an ORF; its function is uncertain. V was pared by 7 bases and J by 7 bases, with 20 bases between. This CDR3 comprises 14 residues. Here the CDR3 reads CASTTRQLLWEQYF. Here the CDR3 DNA reads TGCGCCAGCACCACCCGACAGCTCCTGTGGGAGCAGTACTTC.

The chain has TRBV5-1 and TRBJ2-1; 9 bases match TRBD2. This CDR3 has 17 residues. Losses at the gene ends were 0 bases for V and 6 bases for J; bases not matched to a gene: 10. Looked up from germline, CDR1 is SGHRS and CDR2 is YFSETQ. CDR3 nucleotides: TGCGCCAGCAGCTTGGTGGGTAGCGGGGGTACACGCAATGAGCAGTTCTTC. Amino acid sequence: CASSLVGSGGTRNEQFF.

This clone showed up just a few times. The rearrangement joins TRBV7-2 to TRBJ2-7; D perhaps matches TRBD1 (6 bases). The CDR3 runs to 14 residues. Germline V gene data show CDR1 as SGHTA and CDR2 as FQGNSA. The ends were cut back, 5 bases at V and 5 bases at J, with 16 bases in the middle. CDR3 protein: CASSDRTAPDEQYF. The CDR3 DNA sequence: TGTGCCAGCAGCGACCGGACAGCCCCCGACGAGCAGTACTTC.

There are a few counts of this clone. J is TRBJ2-3 and V is TRBV19, with D perhaps TRBD1 (5 bases). The CDR3 sequence is 15 residues long. Trimming left V 5 bases short and J 2 bases short, with 14 bases between. From germline, CDR1 is LNHDA and CDR2 SQIVND (reference sequence). The CDR3, as DNA: TGTGCCAGTAGTCCGCGACAGATATTCACAGATACGCAGTATTTT. Translating it yields CASSPRQIFTDTQYF.

DNA of the CDR3: TGCGCCAGCAGCCAGGGGCAGGGCCCCACAAATCAGCCCCAGCATTTT. Protein sequence: CASSQGQGPTNQPQHF. The chain combines TRBV4-1 with TRBJ1-5, with a weak D call TRBD1 (5 bases). The CDR3 has 16 residues. V was pared by 3 bases and J by 4 bases, with 16 bases between. Germline lookup yields CDR1 MGHRA and CDR2 YSYEKL.

In its sample, this clone was seen a few times. This rearrangement joins TRBV6-1 to TRBJ2-6, with no clear D. V was pared by 2 bases and J by 0 bases, with 14 bases between. This CDR3 has 18 residues. CDR1 is MNHNS and CDR2 is SASEGT in the germline V gene. The CDR3 is CASSERSGGLSGANVLTF. The CDR3 nucleotides are TGTGCCAGCAGTGAAAGGTCTGGCGGCCTCTCTGGGGCCAACGTCCTGACTTTC.

This clone was seen a handful of times. The chain couples TRBV27 to TRBJ2-5; a possible D gene is TRBD1 (5 bases). Judging by the DNA end, TRBJ2-7 fits better; the J call may be wrong. Germline CDR1 MNHEY, CDR2 SMNVEV (reference sequence). The CDR3 sequence is 13 residues long. The CDR3 nucleotides are TGTGCCAGCAGTAGACAGCTCTCCTACGAGCAGTACTTC. Translation: CASSRQLSYEQYF.

This clone has just a few counts. The genes are TRBV29-1 and TRBJ2-3; maybe TRBD2 (6 bases). This CDR3 has 14 residues. Germline lookup yields CDR1 SQVTM and CDR2 ANQGSEA. V lost 3 bases to trimming and J lost 0 bases, with 10 bases between them. CDR3 in amino acids: CSVDQEGSTDTQYF. DNA of the CDR3: TGCAGCGTTGACCAGGAGGGGAGCACAGATACGCAGTATTTT.

The rearrangement joins TRBV10-3 to TRBJ1-4; 7 bases align to TRBD1. The CDR3 spans 13 residues. V was clipped by 7 bases and J by 6 bases; unmatched bases: 5. Germline assignment: CDR1 ENHRY and CDR2 SYGVKD. Here the CDR3 reads CAITDREDEKLFF. The CDR3 DNA sequence: TGTGCCATCACCGACAGGGAGGATGAAAAACTGTTTTTT.

This clone was seen a few times. The chain recombines TRBV7-8 with TRBJ1-1; perhaps TRBD1 as D (5 bases). Trimming pared 3 bases from V and 1 base from J, leaving 6 bases between. This CDR3 is 13 amino acids long. Germline V gene lookup returns CDR1 SGHVS and CDR2 FQNEAQ. The CDR3 sequence: CASSLGQNTEAFF. The CDR3 nucleotides are TGTGCCAGCAGCTTGGGGCAGAACACTGAAGCTTTCTTT. The full variable domain, its missing parts supplied by reference TRBV7-8 and TRBJ1-1, is GAGVSQSPRYKVAKRGQDVALRCDPISGHVSLFWYQQALGQGPEFLTYFQNEAQLDKSGLPSDRFFAERPEGSVSTLKIQRTQQEDSAVYLCASSLGQNTEAFFGQGTRLTVV.

This sequence joins TRBV6-6 and TRBJ2-5; 10 bases align to TRBD2. The CDR3 contains 16 residues. Germline V gene sequence: CDR1 MNHNY, CDR2 SVGAGI (reference sequence). Losses at the gene ends were 1 base for V and 4 bases for J; bases not matched to a gene: 6. CDR3 in amino acids: CASSYWSGGARETQYF. CDR3 DNA: TGTGCCAGCAGTTACTGGAGCGGGGGGGCCCGAGAGACCCAGTACTTC.

This sequence joins TRBV6-6 and TRBJ1-4; 10 nucleotides align to TRBD1. CDR1 and CDR2 (germline): MNHNY, SVGAGI (reference sequence). V lost 5 bases and J lost 8; bases outside the gene matches: 5. This CDR3 has 14 amino acids. CDR3 region: CASSPGTGEEKLFF. CDR3 sequence (DNA): TGTGCCAGCAGTCCCGGGACAGGGGAGGAAAAACTGTTTTTT.

The J gene is TRBJ2-3, the V gene TRBV12-5, with D perhaps TRBD1 (6 bases). Germline lookup yields CDR1 LGHNT and CDR2 FRNRAP. V was shortened by 6 bases and J by 6 bases, with 16 bases between the two germline ends. The CDR3 consists of 14 residues. CDR3 DNA sequence: TGTGCTAGTGGCCTTGAGACAGGCCGTGATACGCAGTATTTT. Residues: CASGLETGRDTQYF. Full variable domain (missing parts from reference TRBV12-5 and TRBJ2-3): DARVTQTPRHKVTEMGQEVTMRCQPILGHNTVFWYRQTMMQGLELLAYFRNRAPLDDSGMPKDRFSAEMPDATLATLKIQPSEPRDSAVYFCASGLETGRDTQYFGPGTRLTVL.

This clone was counted between two and nine times. The chain has TRBV11-2 and TRBJ1-2, with TRBD1 identical over 7 bases. CDR1 SGHAT and CDR2 FQNNGV come from the germline V gene. V gave up 1 base and J gave up 8 bases; unmatched junction bases: 4. This CDR3 has 13 amino acids. The CDR3 protein is CASSLGTGAGYTF. In nucleotides, the CDR3 is TGTGCCAGCAGCTTAGGAACAGGGGCGGGCTACACCTTC.

The chain joins TRBV4-3 to TRBJ2-6; D possibly corresponds to TRBD1 (6 bases). The V end lost 0 bases, the J end lost 9 bases, and 9 bases lay between the germline ends. Germline CDR1 LGHNA, CDR2 YSLEER. This CDR3 is 14 amino acids long. The CDR3 DNA reads TGCGCCAGCAGCCAAGAGACAGGTCGCAACGTCCTGACTTTC. It encodes CASSQETGRNVLTF.

V and J are TRBV27 and TRBJ2-3; 12 nucleotides match TRBD2. The CDR3 runs to 16 residues. Per germline, CDR1 MNHEY and CDR2 SMNVEV (reference sequence). The V segment lost 6 bases and the J segment 6 bases; nucleotides outside the gene matches: 10. The CDR3 DNA is TGTGCCAGCAGCCGGAAGGGACTAGCGGGTCCCGATACGCAGTATTTT. Its translation: CASSRKGLAGPDTQYF.

This rearrangement joins TRBV9 to TRBJ2-1, with D maybe TRBD2 (6 bases). The CDR3 consists of 15 residues. Germline V gene data show CDR1 as SGDLS and CDR2 as YYNGEE. Trimming pared 0 bases from V and 3 bases from J, leaving 10 bases between. CDR3 in DNA: TGTGCCAGCAGCGTAGAGGCGGGGAGCTACAATGAGCAGTTCTTC. Translated: CASSVEAGSYNEQFF.

The sample holds a few counts of this clone. V is TRBV19 and J is TRBJ2-3; 9 bases agree with TRBD1. This CDR3 region has 13 residues. The V gene's germline CDR1 is LNHDA and CDR2 SQIVND (reference sequence). The V and J ends lost 8 bases and 3 bases, in that order; junction bases with no gene match: 3. The CDR3 region is CASSTGGTDTQYF. In DNA, the CDR3 is TGTGCCAGTTCGACAGGGGGGACAGATACGCAGTATTTT.

This clone showed up just a few times. The chain carries TRBV19 and TRBJ2-6; D possibly corresponds to TRBD2 (6 bases). This CDR3 has 14 amino acids. CDR1 and CDR2 (germline): LNHDA, SQIVND (reference sequence). The ends were cut back, 6 bases at V and 1 base at J, with 7 bases in the middle. Here the CDR3 DNA reads TGTGCCAGTAGCCGGGGGTCTGGGGCCAACGTCCTGACTTTC. Translated: CASSRGSGANVLTF.